The clone carrying this T cell receptor beta chain showed up many times. The sample is drawn from a study of naive and memory T cell subsets. Whole blood, 2.5 ml, came from adult healthy volunteers. Blood and skin TCR RNA was reverse transcribed with alpha and beta constant primers. The SP2 primer and nested alpha and beta constant region primers amplified ligated cDNA in four rounds. TCRdb called the 5' RACE reads again in MiXCR, with one record for every CDR3 protein. The sample holds tens of thousands of distinct CDR3 sequences, roughly 23% seen once. The sequence was obtained from a female donor in good health.

This chain's CDR3 is CAISESNERNEQFF. The CDR3 DNA reads as TGTGCCATCAGTGAGTCGAACGAGAGAAATGAGCAGTTCTTC. The chain is built from TRBV10-3 and TRBJ2-1; D is unclear. The CDR3 loop spans 14 amino acids. CDR1 is ENHRY and CDR2 is SYGVKD in the germline V gene. V was pared by 0 bases and J by 7 bases, with 10 bases between.